The T cell receptor beta chain described here comes from a study of T cells in Graves' hyperthyroidism and ophthalmopathy (dated by TCRdb to between 2018 and 2021). Broadly, across the study: To identify distinguishing TCR V-J signatures, a discovery cohort of 90 to 100 patients was used, comprising 40 to 45 with Graves' ophthalmopathy and 57 with stable Graves' hyperthyroidism. The paper describes TCR Vbeta CDR3 sequencing of 120 to 150 peripheral blood samples, made up of 43 ophthalmopathy patients, roughly 80 hyperthyroidism patients and 17 progressor patients. The study also compared thyroid tissue and blood T-cell repertoires from more than five Graves' hyperthyroidism patients. After sampling, hyperthyroidism patients received methimazole starting at 30 mg daily, and ophthalmopathy patients received high-dose intravenous methylprednisolone. Prospective prediction of ophthalmopathy was tested in an independent validation cohort consisting of some 18 hyperthyroidism patients and 15 to 17 patients who later progressed to ophthalmopathy. The 90 to 100 discovery patients were randomly split 7:3 into training and test sets. Beyond this particular receptor, the publication reports: Sample size was not statistically predetermined, and investigators were not blinded to group allocation. During validation, the model predicted progression to ophthalmopathy a median of approximately 6.5 months ahead of onset, with almost 71% sensitivity and roughly 75% specificity. Most expanded thyroid clonotypes (frequency above 0.001) were also detected in blood, suggesting blood repertoires may reflect thyroid immune responses. A model built on a 13 V-J signature distinguished ophthalmopathy from stable hyperthyroidism, reaching about 88% sensitivity and about 81% specificity in cross-validation and 80%/75% in testing.

TCR beta CDR3 regions were amplified from RNA transcripts. The TCR CDR3 was subjected to a first round of RT-PCR using the HTBI primer set and the Qiagen OneStep RT-PCR kit. A second multiplex PCR round built the libraries, followed by size selection and purification. Sequencing of the libraries was done on an Illumina HiSeq2000 using paired-end 100 bp reads. As for how the authors treated the data: Raw data were processed with SOAPnuke, discarding reads with adapters, uncalled bases, mean Phred below 15, or no exact constant-primer or identifier match. COPE v1.2.5 was used to merge the high-quality paired reads, and each unique nucleotide sequence was defined as a clonotype. MiTCR v1.1 was used to align clonotypes to the IMGT TRBV, TRBD and TRBJ reference segments. Analysis was restricted to V-J combinations with a frequency above 0.0001, which covered roughly 99% of repertoires. The TCS score was defined as F50 (clonal expansion) divided by E x V (chaos), with BLOSUM62-based TCRdist calculated between CDR3 peptides within each V-J. Welch's t-statistics and random forest reduced 500 to 550 V-J features to about 13, which were used in a naive Bayes classifier (R e1071). The Morisita-Horn index was used to measure how similar the thyroid and blood repertoires were. TCRdb trimmed the raw reads at Q25, called clones with MiXCR and kept productive beta chains. Each CDR3 protein appears once, grouped with its most common genes and DNA. The V and J calls were determined by TCRdb, not by the authors. The sample includes around 620,000 distinct CDR3 sequences, with around 46% observed a single time. Clones ranked in the top ten supply roughly 19% of the sample.

Comment on this clonotype: Its antigen is currently not known. The record has no base qualities; no much larger clone is one base away.

Any patient with an uncontrolled infection, another autoimmune disease, pregnancy or lactation was excluded. Diagnoses were based on clinical symptoms, serum thyroxine and TRAb, thyroid ultrasound and orbital computed tomography. Trizol reagent was used to extract total RNA, and RNA quality was then checked on an Agilent 2100 Bioanalyzer. This sequence originates from an adult woman with Graves' disease, either hyperthyroidism or ophthalmopathy (not recorded which). Sequencing was done on a sample of peripheral blood or thyroid tissue (not recorded which).

The sequenced DNA is TGTGCCAGCAGTGATGGTCCTTCTAGCCCTCGCCAGTACTTC. Translation gives CASSDGPSSPRQYF. Recombination linked TRBV2 to TRBJ2-5, with a weak D call of TRBD2 (5 bases match). The CDR3, cysteine through phenylalanine, is 14 amino acids long. CDR3 DNA only is kept here, 42 bases in frame from base 1. Trimming at the junction amounts to 3 bases on V and 10 bases on J, and the germline ends lie 18 bases apart. Reading the germline V gene gives CDR1 SNHLY and CDR2 FYNNEI.